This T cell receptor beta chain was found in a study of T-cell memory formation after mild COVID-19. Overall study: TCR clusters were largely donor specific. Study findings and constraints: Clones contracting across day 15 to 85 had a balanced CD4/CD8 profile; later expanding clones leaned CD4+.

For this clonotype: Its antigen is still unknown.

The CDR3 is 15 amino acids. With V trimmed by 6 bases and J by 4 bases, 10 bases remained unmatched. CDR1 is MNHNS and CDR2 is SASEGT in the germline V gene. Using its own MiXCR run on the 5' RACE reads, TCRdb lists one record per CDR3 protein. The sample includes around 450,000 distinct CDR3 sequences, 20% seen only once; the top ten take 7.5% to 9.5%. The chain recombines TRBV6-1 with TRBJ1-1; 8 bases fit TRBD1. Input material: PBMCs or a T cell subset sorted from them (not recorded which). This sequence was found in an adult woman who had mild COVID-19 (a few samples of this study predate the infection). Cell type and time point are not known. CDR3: CASSLINGQGTEAFF. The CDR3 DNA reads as TGTGCCAGCAGCTTAATTAACGGACAGGGCACTGAAGCTTTCTTT.